This T cell receptor (beta chain) was captured by sequencing in a study of memory CD4+ T cells and cytomegalovirus serostatus. Concerning this clone: Its antigen remains unknown.

In the source study's methods: After removing out-of-frame reads, 2 million to 2.5 million distinct TCRbeta sequences remained. Sequencing used immunoSEQ multiplex PCR; TCRdb keeps in-frame clones, though not all of them. The V and J calls and clone size were taken over from that table, and D and trimming were inferred from the DNA. The data show approximately 50,000 clones, over 65% seen once. CDR1 is SGHDN, CDR2 FVKESK, per germline. V gave up 0 bases and J gave up 8 bases, with 13 bases separating them. This CDR3 is 14 amino acids long. Whole-study findings and limits: The CMV-associated TCR signature appears largely within the CD4+ memory repertoire.

Single viable CD3+CD4+CD8-CD45RO+ cells were sorted as the memory CD4+ T cells. Serum IgG to CMV pp150, pp28, p38 and p52 defined serostatus. This TCR derives from an adult in good health and CMV-seropositive. V gene TRBV14 combines with J gene TRBJ1-2; no definite D call. Sequencing was carried out using memory CD4+ T cells from blood. The CDR3 region has the DNA TGTGCCAGCAGCCAAGAGGCAACCTTAGGAGGCTACACCTTC. This gives the protein CASSQEATLGGYTF. The full variable domain, with the rest looked up from reference TRBV14 and TRBJ1-2, is EAGVTQFPSHSVIEKGQTVTLRCDPISGHDNLYWYRRVMGKEIKFLLHFVKESKQDESGMPNNRFLAERTGGTYSTLKVQPAELEDSGVYFCASSQEATLGGYTFGSGTRLTVV.